This T cell receptor (beta chain) is drawn from a study of cytomegalovirus exposure and HLA in healthy donors. In the PCR, 60 Vbeta and 13 Jbeta primers were used. TCRdb's copy holds only in-frame clones and misses some; the assay was immunoSEQ multiplex PCR. The sample contains about 150,000 clones, over 70% of which appear only once. Nominal health characterized the donors when sampled, though unrecorded immune exposures were likely. This clone was recorded once. The sequence was obtained from a man in his thirties or forties in good health and CMV-seronegative. The sequenced sample was PBMCs.

DNA for the CDR3: TGCAGCGTTGCTCAAACAGGGGGCTCCTCCTACGAGCAGTACTTC. Amino acids: CSVAQTGGSSYEQYF. The genes are TRBV29-1 and TRBJ2-7; 9 bases map to TRBD1. V lost 4 bases to trimming and J lost 0 bases; unmatched junction nucleotides: 7. The length of the CDR3 is 15 residues. Germline assignment: CDR1 SQVTM and CDR2 ANQGSEA.